These 32 T cell receptor beta chains originate from one sample sequenced in a study of cytomegalovirus exposure and HLA in healthy donors. Using immunoSEQ multiplex PCR, the repertoire was profiled, and TCRdb retains in-frame clones only, with some absent. The table shows over 150,000 clones, with 65% to 90% occurring only once. Sequencing was performed on PBMCs. The receptors derive from a woman aged 18-35 years in good health and CMV-seronegative.

This chain's CDR3 is CASSGPIGGTEAFF. The CDR3 coding sequence is TGTGCCAGTAGTGGCCCTATAGGGGGCACTGAAGCTTTCTTT. The chain carries TRBV19 and TRBJ1-1, with TRBD1 as a possible D gene (6 bases). Germline CDR1 is LNHDA and CDR2 is SQIVND (reference sequence). V was shortened by 5 bases and J by 4 bases, with 14 bases between the two germline ends. The CDR3 extends over 14 amino acids.

The J gene is TRBJ1-1, the V gene TRBV18; TRBD1 is a possible D gene (6 bases). Germline V lookup: CDR1 KGHSH, CDR2 LQKENI. The ends were cut back, 6 bases at V and 1 base at J, with 15 bases in the middle. The CDR3 loop spans 15 amino acids. As DNA, the CDR3 is TGTGCCAGCTCCCAGGGTCCGGGACAGAACACTGAAGCTTTCTTT. Its translation: CASSQGPGQNTEAFF.

V is TRBV7-9 and J is TRBJ2-1, with 9 bases aligning to TRBD1. From germline, CDR1 is SEHNR and CDR2 FQNEAQ (reference sequence). Unmatched junction bases numbered 10, after V lost 6 bases and J lost 7 bases. This CDR3 contains 15 residues. Written as DNA, the CDR3 is TGTGCCAGCAGAAATACCGGGACAGGGATTAATGAGCAGTTCTTC. Translating it yields CASRNTGTGINEQFF.

The genes are TRBV9 and TRBJ2-7, with 12 bases that match TRBD2. The CDR3 is made up of 14 amino acids. Germline V lookup: CDR1 SGDLS, CDR2 YYNGEE. The V segment lost 2 bases and the J segment 5 bases; nucleotides outside the gene matches: 2. The CDR3 nucleotides are TGTGCCAGCAGCGTGGGACTAGCGGGTAACGAGCAGTACTTC. Its protein is CASSVGLAGNEQYF.

The rearrangement links TRBV6-1 to TRBJ2-7, with 10 bases identical to TRBD1. CDR3 length: 14 amino acids. The V segment lost 4 bases and the J segment 6 bases; nucleotides outside the gene matches: 6. Germline V gives CDR1 MNHNS, CDR2 SASEGT. In DNA form, the CDR3 reads TGTGCCAGCAGTGCCACCGGGACAGGGGTCGAGCAGTACTTC. Translation gives CASSATGTGVEQYF.

This chain joins TRBV19 and TRBJ1-2, with 12 bases aligning to TRBD1. V lost 8 bases, J lost 8 bases, and 9 bases stayed unmatched. Germline V CDR1 and CDR2: LNHDA, SQIVND (reference sequence). The CDR3 is made up of 14 amino acids. The CDR3 loop is CASGWDRGRRGYTF. In DNA form, the CDR3 reads TGTGCCAGTGGTTGGGACAGGGGGCGTCGGGGCTACACCTTC.

CDR3 protein: CASSQDNGAPDSYEQYF. DNA of the CDR3: TGCGCCAGCAGCCAAGATAATGGAGCTCCCGACTCCTACGAGCAGTACTTC. V and J are TRBV4-3 and TRBJ2-7; D is undetermined. Germline loops: CDR1 LGHNA, CDR2 YSLEER. The CDR3 extends over 17 amino acids. Trimming removed 0 bases at V and 0 bases at J, with 15 bases between.

In this sample, this clone turned up once. The rearrangement joins TRBV10-3 to TRBJ2-7; 8 bases align to TRBD1. With V trimmed by 4 bases and J by 5 bases, 7 bases remained unmatched. CDR3 length equals 14 residues. The germline V gene has CDR1 ENHRY and CDR2 SYGVKD. CDR3 DNA: TGTGCCATCAGTGGCCGACAGGGGTTCGACGAGCAGTACTTC. This codes for CAISGRQGFDEQYF.

The chain joins TRBV2 to TRBJ1-4; 7 nucleotides agree with TRBD1. Trimming at V came to 5 bases and at J to 6 bases, leaving 9 bases not matched to a gene. This CDR3 spans 15 amino acids. CDR1 and CDR2 (germline): SNHLY, FYNNEI. The DNA for the CDR3 is TGTGCCAGCAGTCTATGGACAGGTGCGGATGAAAAACTGTTTTTT. Its translation: CASSLWTGADEKLFF. Supplemented by reference TRBV2 and TRBJ1-4, the full variable domain reads EPEVTQTPSHQVTQMGQEVILRCVPISNHLYFYWYRQILGQKVEFLVSFYNNEISEKSEIFDDQFSVERPDGSNFTLKIRSTKLEDSAMYFCASSLWTGADEKLFFGSGTQLSVL.

This clone showed up just once. The chain has TRBV2 and TRBJ2-5, with D perhaps matching TRBD2 (7 bases). Looked up from germline, CDR1 is SNHLY and CDR2 is FYNNEI. V shed 6 bases and J shed 2 bases, with 19 bases lying between them. The CDR3 totals 16 residues. The CDR3 sequence: CASSLGLAGAQETQYF. The CDR3 DNA is TGTGCCAGCAGCTTAGGGCTCGCGGGGGCACAAGAGACCCAGTACTTC. The whole variable domain, remainder taken from reference TRBV2 and TRBJ2-5, is EPEVTQTPSHQVTQMGQEVILRCVPISNHLYFYWYRQILGQKVEFLVSFYNNEISEKSEIFDDQFSVERPDGSNFTLKIRSTKLEDSAMYFCASSLGLAGAQETQYFGPGTRLLVL.

This clone turned up a few times. The rearrangement links TRBV4-3 to TRBJ2-5; 11 bases agree with TRBD2. V lost 0 bases, J lost 5 bases, and 8 bases stayed unmatched. CDR3 length: 17 amino acids. Per germline, CDR1 LGHNA and CDR2 YSLEER. DNA for the CDR3: TGCGCCAGCAGCCAAGACGGTAGCGGGAGGGCGGGGGAGACCCAGTACTTC. Translated: CASSQDGSGRAGETQYF.

This sequence joins TRBV29-1 and TRBJ1-1; weak D call: TRBD1 (5 bases). CDR1 SQVTM and CDR2 ANQGSEA come from the germline V gene. CDR3 size: 15 residues. The V gene lost 3 bases and the J gene lost 3 bases, with 17 bases spanning the gap. CDR3 sequence reads: CSVEVRREGYTEAFF. CDR3 in DNA: TGCAGCGTTGAGGTACGCAGGGAGGGGTACACTGAAGCTTTCTTT.

The chain employs TRBV5-1 and TRBJ1-2, with D possibly TRBD1 on 6 matching bases. The CDR3 sequence is 16 residues long. Germline loops: CDR1 SGHRS, CDR2 YFSETQ. The V end was cut by 0 bases, the J end by 8 bases, with 20 bases between. CDR3 coding DNA: TGCGCCAGCAGCTTGGTTGTTACGGGGGGCCCGAGAGGCTACACCTTC. Its protein product is CASSLVVTGGPRGYTF.

The CDR3 is CASSLREASGSRGGEQFF. In DNA, the CDR3 is TGTGCCAGCAGCTTGAGGGAAGCTAGCGGGAGTAGGGGGGGTGAGCAGTTCTTC. The chain uses TRBV5-5 and TRBJ2-1, with 10 nucleotides matching TRBD2. Per the germline V gene, CDR1 is SGHKS and CDR2 is YYEKEE (reference sequence). CDR3 length equals 18 residues. V was clipped by 1 base and J by 9 bases; unmatched bases: 16.

The chain employs TRBV2 and TRBJ2-1, with 8 nucleotides matching TRBD1. V was pared by 5 bases and J by 2 bases, with 5 bases of the junction left unmatched. CDR3 size: 15 residues. From germline, CDR1 is SNHLY and CDR2 FYNNEI. The DNA for the CDR3 is TGTGCCAGCAGTAAGGACAGGGACACCTACAATGAGCAGTTCTTC. Translating it yields CASSKDRDTYNEQFF.

The gene calls are TRBV19 and TRBJ1-5; D is undetermined. Germline values: CDR1 LNHDA, CDR2 SQIVND (reference sequence). V lost 3 bases and J lost 2, with 11 bases in between. The CDR3 contains 15 residues. CDR3 coding DNA: TGTGCCAGTAGTATCCTAGGAGGGCGCAATCAGCCCCAGCATTTT. Translating gives CASSILGGRNQPQHF.

This chain connects TRBV5-6 to TRBJ1-1; TRBD1 matches 11 bases. This CDR3 spans 17 amino acids. The junction had 9 bases not matched to a gene; V was cut back by 1 base and J by 4 bases. Germline V gene data show CDR1 as SGHDT and CDR2 as YYEEEE. The CDR3 loop reads CASSLPPGQGAFTEAFF. DNA of the CDR3: TGTGCCAGCAGCTTGCCCCCCGGACAGGGGGCGTTCACTGAAGCTTTCTTT.

The chain uses TRBV4-3 and TRBJ1-5; possible D gene TRBD1, 5 bases. Deletions cut 6 bases from V and 6 bases from J, with 15 bases between. Germline V gives CDR1 LGHNA, CDR2 YSLEER. The CDR3 has 14 amino acids. As DNA, the CDR3 is TGCGCCAGCAGTAGTAGGAGTGGGGCTCAGCCCCAGCATTTT. Residues: CASSSRSGAQPQHF.

The V and J genes are TRBV10-3 and TRBJ1-1; TRBD1 agrees at 7 bases. V shed 3 bases, J shed 2 bases, and the junction held 6 bases outside the gene matches. CDR3 length: 15 amino acids. Looked up from germline, CDR1 is ENHRY and CDR2 is SYGVKD. The CDR3 sequence is CAISDQGTANTEAFF. CDR3 in DNA: TGTGCCATCAGTGACCAGGGGACAGCCAACACTGAAGCTTTCTTT.

The rearrangement uses TRBV5-1 and TRBJ2-1; 12 bases line up with TRBD2. CDR1 and CDR2 from the germline V gene are SGHRS and YFSETQ. There are 19 residues in the CDR3. Trimming removed 2 bases from V and 6 bases from J; junction bases left unmatched: 15. CDR3 in amino acids: CASSFRTSGASPLFNEQFF. The CDR3 DNA reads as TGCGCCAGCAGCTTTAGGACTAGCGGGGCTTCCCCTCTTTTCAATGAGCAGTTCTTC.

Ten or more counts support this clone. V gene TRBV7-8 combines with J gene TRBJ2-2, with 7 bases fitting TRBD1. CDR3 size: 17 residues. CDR1 is SGHVS, CDR2 FQNEAQ, per germline. V lost 6 bases and J lost 0; bases outside the gene matches: 10. Here the CDR3 DNA reads TGTGCCAGCAGTGACCGATCCGGGACAGCGAACACCGGGGAGCTGTTTTTT. Translation: CASSDRSGTANTGELFF.

The chain employs TRBV6-1 and TRBJ2-1; TRBD1 matches 11 bases. CDR1 is MNHNS, CDR2 SASEGT, per germline. CDR3 size: 14 residues. V shed 4 bases and J 6 bases; nucleotides not matched to a gene: 2. The CDR3 is CASSADRGRNEQFF. CDR3 DNA: TGTGCCAGCAGTGCGGACAGGGGGCGCAATGAGCAGTTCTTC.

This chain uses TRBV5-4 with TRBJ2-2; TRBD2 aligns across 11 bases. V was clipped by 4 bases and J by 6 bases; unmatched bases: 8. Germline V gene lookup returns CDR1 SGHNT and CDR2 YYREEE (reference sequence). The CDR3 runs to 16 residues. CDR3 protein: CASSPIAGGPPGELFF. CDR3 DNA sequence: TGTGCCAGCAGCCCAATAGCGGGAGGGCCCCCCGGGGAGCTGTTTTTT.

The chain carries TRBV9 and TRBJ2-1; 10 nucleotides line up with TRBD2. Germline V lookup: CDR1 SGDLS, CDR2 YYNGEE. This CDR3 has 14 residues. Trimming at V came to 7 bases and at J to 7 bases, leaving 8 bases not matched to a gene. The CDR3 loop is CASSLTSGINEQFF. Written as DNA, the CDR3 is TGTGCCAGCTCGCTAACTAGCGGGATAAATGAGCAGTTCTTC.

This clone has only one observation. The CDR3 DNA sequence: TGCGCCAGCAGCCAAGAACCCCCGGGACAGGGCTACGAGCAGTACTTC. Protein: CASSQEPPGQGYEQYF. V is TRBV4-3 and J is TRBJ2-7, with 9 bases fitting TRBD1. Per the germline V gene, CDR1 is LGHNA and CDR2 is YSLEER. The CDR3 loop spans 16 amino acids. V lost 0 bases to trimming and J lost 3 bases; unmatched junction nucleotides: 6.

This clone was seen once. The CDR3 region has the DNA TGTGCCAGTAATCCGAGGCAGGGTTGGAACAATCAGCCCCAGCATTTT. Translated: CASNPRQGWNNQPQHF. The V call is TRBV19, the J call TRBJ1-5, with D tentatively TRBD1 (5 bases). In germline, CDR1 is LNHDA, CDR2 SQIVND (reference sequence). CDR3 length: 16 residues. V was shortened by 7 bases and J by 3 bases, with 19 bases between the two germline ends.

J is TRBJ1-3 and V is TRBV5-6; D possibly corresponds to TRBD1 (6 bases). Trimming took 6 bases from V and 6 from J, leaving 16 bases between them. Germline CDR1 and CDR2: SGHDT and YYEEEE. There are 14 residues in the CDR3. CDR3 in amino acids: CASTLGGASNTIYF. CDR3 coding DNA: TGTGCCAGCACCCTTGGGGGGGCTTCAAACACCATATATTTT.

This clone was seen a single time. The chain carries TRBV9 and TRBJ2-7, with 9 bases that match TRBD2. This CDR3 is 14 amino acids long. The ends lost 4 bases at V and 5 bases at J; junction bases unmatched: 7. In germline, CDR1 is SGDLS, CDR2 YYNGEE. CDR3 sequence reads: CASSPVREGHEQYF. The CDR3 DNA follows: TGTGCCAGCAGCCCCGTGCGGGAGGGCCACGAGCAGTACTTC.

V gene TRBV7-9 combines with J gene TRBJ2-5; D might be TRBD2 (5 bases). CDR3 length: 13 amino acids. Germline V lookup: CDR1 SEHNR, CDR2 FQNEAQ (reference sequence). V was trimmed by 5 bases and J by 5 bases, leaving 12 bases between them. CDR3: CASSGRGFETQYF. CDR3 coding DNA: TGTGCCAGCAGCGGACGAGGGTTTGAGACCCAGTACTTC.

This CDR3 is CSSTDRASEAFF. In DNA, the CDR3 is TGCAGCTCTACGGACAGGGCCTCTGAAGCTTTCTTT. The chain joins TRBV29-1 to TRBJ1-1, with 8 positions matching TRBD1. The CDR3 covers 12 residues. The J segment lost 6 bases and the V segment lost 8 bases, leaving 8 bases of the junction unmatched. CDR1 and CDR2 (germline): SQVTM, ANQGSEA.

V is TRBV5-1 and J is TRBJ1-4; possible D gene TRBD1, 5 bases. CDR1 is SGHRS, CDR2 YFSETQ, per germline. V was cut by 0 bases and J by 8 bases, with 17 bases left in between. CDR3 length: 16 amino acids. The CDR3 DNA is TGCGCCAGCAGCTTGGCGGCGCAGGGCCCCGGGGAAAAACTGTTTTTT. Translation gives CASSLAAQGPGEKLFF.

The V gene is TRBV11-1, the J gene TRBJ1-5; 8 positions agree with TRBD1. The CDR3 totals 13 residues. The germline V gene encodes CDR1 SGHAT and CDR2 FQDESV (reference sequence). Losses at the gene ends were 4 bases for V and 7 bases for J; bases not matched to a gene: 3. In nucleotides, the CDR3 is TGTGCCAGCAGCTCTAACAGGGGGCAGCCCCAGCATTTT. Its translation is CASSSNRGQPQHF.